This T cell receptor (beta chain) came from a study of T cell responses to AZD1222 COVID-19 vaccine. The germline V and J ends were trimmed by 4 bases and 4 bases, with 8 bases remaining between them. The length of the CDR3 is 11 residues. Germline assignment: CDR1 DFQATT and CDR2 SNEGSKA (reference sequence). Sequencing was performed with immunoSEQ multiplex PCR; in TCRdb, only in-frame clones are kept and a portion is missing. The data show about 110,000 clones, 90% seen once. This clone was picked up one time. The gene calls are TRBV20-1 and TRBJ2-7; D is unresolved. The sample was peripheral blood, taken on day 0 of AZD1222 vaccination. This TCR was sampled from an adult in good health. In nucleotides, the CDR3 is TGCAGTGCTATTGGACCTTACGAGCAGTACTTC. Translation: CSAIGPYEQYF.